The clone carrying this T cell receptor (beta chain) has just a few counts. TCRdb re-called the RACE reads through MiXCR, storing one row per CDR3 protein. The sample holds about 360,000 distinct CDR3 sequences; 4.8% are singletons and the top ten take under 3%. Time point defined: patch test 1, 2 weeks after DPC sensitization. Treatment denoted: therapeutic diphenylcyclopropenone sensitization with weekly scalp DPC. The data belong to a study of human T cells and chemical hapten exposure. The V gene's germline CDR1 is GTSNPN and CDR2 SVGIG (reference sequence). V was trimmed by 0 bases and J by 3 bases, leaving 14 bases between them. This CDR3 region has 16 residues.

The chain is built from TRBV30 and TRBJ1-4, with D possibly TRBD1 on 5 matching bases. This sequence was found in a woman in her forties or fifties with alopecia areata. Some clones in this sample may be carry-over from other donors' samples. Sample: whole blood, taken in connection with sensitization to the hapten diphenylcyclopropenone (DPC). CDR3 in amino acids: CAWSVRTVTANEKLFF. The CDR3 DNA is TGTGCCTGGAGTGTACGTACAGTGACAGCTAATGAAAAACTGTTTTTT.